The sequence of this T cell receptor (beta chain) was determined in a study of T cells after yellow fever vaccination. A few counts support this clonotype. UMIs and a universal primer site were added when TCR cDNA was made by 5'RACE template switching. TCRdb reanalysed the 5' RACE reads using MiXCR and keeps one entry per CDR3 protein. This table has some 400,000 distinct CDR3 sequences, 6.2% appearing once. The CDR3 is 14 amino acids. V lost 10 bases to trimming and J lost 7 bases, with 20 bases between them. Germline V gene sequence: CDR1 SEHNR, CDR2 FQNEAQ (reference sequence). This sample comprised PBMCs, obtained 5 days after the yellow fever booster vaccination. The TCR comes from a young man who received the YFV17D yellow fever vaccine. The chain combines TRBV7-9 with TRBJ2-1, with D possibly being TRBD1 (7 bases). The CDR3 reads CATQGGLVKNEQFF. As DNA, the CDR3 is TGTGCCACCCAGGGGGGCCTAGTAAAGAATGAGCAGTTCTTC.